This T cell receptor (beta chain) is from a study of shared clonotypes between healthy human individuals. TCRdb keeps only in-frame clones here, not all; method: immunoSEQ multiplex PCR. The sample lists 1 million to 1.2 million clones, roughly 80% occurring once. The source material was memory CD4+ T cells from PBMCs. Documented subset: CD45RA-negative fraction. The TCR was taken from a man aged 18 to 30 in good health. Some clones in this sample may be carry-over from other donors' samples.

The CDR3 DNA sequence: TGTGCCAGCTCACGACGGGACACCGGTACGGAAGCTTTCTTT. Translated, it gives CASSRRDTGTEAFF. The V call is TRBV18, the J call TRBJ1-1, with a possible D match to TRBD1 (6 bases). Germline V gene data show CDR1 as KGHSH and CDR2 as LQKENI. The CDR3 is 14 amino acids. V was clipped by 4 bases and J by 8 bases, with 17 bases between them.